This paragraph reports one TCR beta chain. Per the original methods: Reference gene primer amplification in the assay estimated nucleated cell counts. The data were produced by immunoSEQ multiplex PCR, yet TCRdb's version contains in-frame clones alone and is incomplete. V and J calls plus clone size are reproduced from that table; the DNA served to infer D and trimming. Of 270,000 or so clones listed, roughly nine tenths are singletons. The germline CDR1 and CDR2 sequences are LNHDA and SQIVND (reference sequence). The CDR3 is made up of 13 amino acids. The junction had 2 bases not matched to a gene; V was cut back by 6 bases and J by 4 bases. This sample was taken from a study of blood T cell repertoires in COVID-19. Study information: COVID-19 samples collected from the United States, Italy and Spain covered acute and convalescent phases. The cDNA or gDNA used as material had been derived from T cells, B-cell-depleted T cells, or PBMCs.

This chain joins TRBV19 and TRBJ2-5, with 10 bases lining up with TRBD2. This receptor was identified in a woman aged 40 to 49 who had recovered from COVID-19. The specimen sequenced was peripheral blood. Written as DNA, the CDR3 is TGTGCCAGTAGGCTAGCGGGGGTAGAGACCCAGTACTTC. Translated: CASRLAGVETQYF. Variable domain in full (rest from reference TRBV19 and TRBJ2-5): DGGITQSPKYLFRKEGQNVTLSCEQNLNHDAMYWYRQDPGQGLRLIYYSQIVNDFQKGDIAEGYSVSREKKESFPLTVTSAQKNPTAFYLCASRLAGVETQYFGPGTRLLVL.